The TCR beta chain described here comes from a study of monozygotic twins with inflammatory bowel disease. Comments on this clonotype: The antigen is not known.

Each donor gave 2.5 to 3 ml of peripheral blood. General study findings and limits: Immunosuppressive treatments differing between patients may have added repertoire variability. It was in IBD patients that TCRbeta diversity (inverse Simpson) was lower than in healthy co-twins.

The CDR3 runs 13 residues. The germline gives CDR1 SQVTM, CDR2 ANQGSEA. TCRdb reprocessed the 5' RACE reads; each CDR3 protein has one entry and no DNA is given. The clone table shows 140,000 to 150,000 distinct CDR3 sequences, with the ten largest holding roughly 1.2%. The sequencing input was blood. The chain combines TRBV29-1 with TRBJ2-5; TCRdb's D call, TRBD2, is unchecked because there is no DNA. The TCR was taken from a human donor with ulcerative colitis or Crohn's disease, or a healthy co-twin of an affected twin (not recorded which). The CDR3 loop reads CSVQTSGSETQYF.